This T cell receptor (beta chain) was sequenced in a study of spatial heterogeneity in lung cancer (dated by TCRdb to between 2018 and 2020). For context, the study as a whole: More beta-chain than alpha-chain transcripts were consistently detected, likely reflecting higher beta-chain transcript abundance. Nonsynonymous mutation counts, determined by whole-exome sequencing of tumor tissue, were related to TCR repertoire features. At surgery, about 210 tumor regions, 64 matched nontumor lung samples and 56 PBMC samples were TCR-sequenced for both alpha and beta chains. The study quantitatively compared TCR alpha and beta repertoires across multiple tumor regions, matched nontumor lung and blood in non-small cell lung cancer. In the raw uncorrected reads, each unique combination of TCR and UMI appeared more than ten times on average.

On the study overall, not on this receptor specifically: Ubiquitous expanded tumor TCRs were detected in blood more often at tumor resection than at routine follow-up. Additional single-cell paired TCR alpha and beta sequencing was considered necessary to confirm, at a functional level, the hypothesis that regional TCRs recognize regional mutations.

Receptor amplification or capture employed 5' RACE. Sequencing was carried out with a NextSeq 500. The TCR library protocol attached a unique molecular identifier to each TCR cDNA molecule to allow correction of PCR and sequencing errors. Concerning the study's data processing: Decombinator tools were used for TCR identification, UMI-based error correction and CDR3 extraction. Expanded TCRs were defined as those above a frequency of 2 per 1,000, corresponding to the top 1% of the tumor frequency distribution. Rényi diversity was computed with the R vegan package after subsampling each repertoire 100 times to 5,000 TCRs. CDR3 similarity networks were constructed using string-kernel similarity of amino acid triplets, with links drawn between CDR3s whose pairwise similarity was above 0.82. TCRdb's own reprocessing of the public reads used fastp at Q25 and MiXCR and kept productive beta chains. Merged by CDR3 protein, the rows form single entries marked with the most common genes and DNA. These V and J calls rely on TCRdb rather than the paper's analysis. Here the sample has 20,000 to 25,000 distinct CDR3 sequences; around 5% occur a single time. The ten biggest clones cover 7% to 8.5% of the sample.

The time point label of this sample denotes: sample taken at primary tumor resection. TCR sequencing used whole RNA extracted from tumor and nontumor lung tissue, or from cryopreserved PBMC samples, without cell sorting. Samples were obtained from 65 to 90 patients with early-stage, untreated non-small cell lung cancer from the lung TRACERx cohort. Only patients with enough RNA available from two or more tumor regions were chosen for TCR sequencing. This clonotype is categorized as medium-sized (0.01 to 0.1%). Its target antigen remains unknown. Per-base quality was not reported, and no clone a single base away is much larger than it. The sample in question was PBMCs, obtained at surgery. The receptor was derived from a male donor with early-stage non-small cell lung cancer.

The nucleotides are TGTGCCAGCAGCACTACAGGGAACACTGAAGCTTTCTTT. Its translation reads: CASSTTGNTEAFF. This sequence uses TRBV5-6 and TRBJ1-1; TRBD1 is perhaps the D gene, given 5 matching bases. For CDR1 and CDR2, the germline V gene lists SGHDT and YYEEEE. Cut back by 4 bases and 1 base, the V and J ends lie 8 bases apart. The CDR3 sequence holds 13 residues, the cysteine and phenylalanine included. Only CDR3 DNA remains: 39 bases, in frame from the first base.